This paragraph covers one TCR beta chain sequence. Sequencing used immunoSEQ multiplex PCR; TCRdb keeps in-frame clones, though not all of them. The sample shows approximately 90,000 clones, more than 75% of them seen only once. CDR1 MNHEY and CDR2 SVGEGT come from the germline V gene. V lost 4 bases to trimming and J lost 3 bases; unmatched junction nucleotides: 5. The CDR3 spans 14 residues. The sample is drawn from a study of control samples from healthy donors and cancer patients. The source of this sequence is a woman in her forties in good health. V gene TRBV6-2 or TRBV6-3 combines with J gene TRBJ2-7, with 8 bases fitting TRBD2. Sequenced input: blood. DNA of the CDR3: TGTGCCAGCAGTTTGGGACTAGGCGGCTACGAGCAGTACTTC. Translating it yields CASSLGLGGYEQYF.